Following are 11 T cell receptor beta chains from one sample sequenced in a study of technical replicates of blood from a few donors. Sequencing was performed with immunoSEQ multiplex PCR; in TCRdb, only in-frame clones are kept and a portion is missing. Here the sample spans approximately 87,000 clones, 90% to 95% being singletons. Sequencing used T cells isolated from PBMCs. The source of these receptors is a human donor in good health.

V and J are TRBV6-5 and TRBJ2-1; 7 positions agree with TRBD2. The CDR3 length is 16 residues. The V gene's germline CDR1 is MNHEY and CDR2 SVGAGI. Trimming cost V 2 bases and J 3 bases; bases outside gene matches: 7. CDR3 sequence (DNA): TGTGCCAGCAGTTACCCCACGGGGGGATACTACAATGAGCAGTTCTTC. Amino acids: CASSYPTGGYYNEQFF.

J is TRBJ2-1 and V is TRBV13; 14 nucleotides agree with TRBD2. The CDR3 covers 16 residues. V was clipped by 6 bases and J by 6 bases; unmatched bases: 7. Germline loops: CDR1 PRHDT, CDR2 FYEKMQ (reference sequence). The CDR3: CASSGTSGSLLNEQFF. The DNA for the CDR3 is TGTGCCAGCAGTGGGACTAGCGGGAGTCTTCTCAATGAGCAGTTCTTC.

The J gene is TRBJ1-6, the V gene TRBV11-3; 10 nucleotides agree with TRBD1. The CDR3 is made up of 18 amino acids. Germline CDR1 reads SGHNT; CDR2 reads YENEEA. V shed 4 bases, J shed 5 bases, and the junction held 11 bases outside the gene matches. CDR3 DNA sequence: TGTGCCAGCAGCTCCGTCTCCGGGGGACAGGGGCATAATTCACCCCTCCACTTT. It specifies CASSSVSGGQGHNSPLHF.

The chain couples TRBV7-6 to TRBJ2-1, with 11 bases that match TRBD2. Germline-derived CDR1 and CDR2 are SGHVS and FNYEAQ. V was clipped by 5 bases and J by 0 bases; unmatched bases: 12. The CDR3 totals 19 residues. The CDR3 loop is CASSMDLAGGLSSYNEQFF. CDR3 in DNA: TGTGCCAGCAGCATGGATCTAGCGGGGGGCCTGAGCTCCTACAATGAGCAGTTCTTC.

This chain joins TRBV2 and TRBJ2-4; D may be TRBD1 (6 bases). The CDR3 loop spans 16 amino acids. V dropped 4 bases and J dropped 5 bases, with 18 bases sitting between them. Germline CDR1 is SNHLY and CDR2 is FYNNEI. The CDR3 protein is CASSGGRGSTQNIQYF. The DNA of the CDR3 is TGTGCCAGCAGTGGAGGAAGGGGGTCGACTCAAAACATTCAGTACTTC.

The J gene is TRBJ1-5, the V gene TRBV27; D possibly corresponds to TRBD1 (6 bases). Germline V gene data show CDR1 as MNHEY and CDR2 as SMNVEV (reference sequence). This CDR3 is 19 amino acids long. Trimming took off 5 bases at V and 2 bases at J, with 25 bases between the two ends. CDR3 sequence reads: CASSPTTGSIGRGNQPQHF. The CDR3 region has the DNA TGTGCCAGCAGTCCAACGACAGGCTCGATCGGGCGAGGCAATCAGCCCCAGCATTTT.

The CDR3 loop is CASSSRWLAGGNEQFF. For the CDR3, the DNA is TGTGCCAGCAGCTCCCGGTGGCTAGCGGGAGGCAATGAGCAGTTCTTC. This chain links TRBV27 with TRBJ2-1; 11 bases map to TRBD2. The germline CDR1 and CDR2 sequences are MNHEY and SMNVEV (reference sequence). The V gene end was trimmed by 6 bases and the J gene end by 6 bases; junction bases not matched to a gene: 10. The CDR3 spans 16 residues.

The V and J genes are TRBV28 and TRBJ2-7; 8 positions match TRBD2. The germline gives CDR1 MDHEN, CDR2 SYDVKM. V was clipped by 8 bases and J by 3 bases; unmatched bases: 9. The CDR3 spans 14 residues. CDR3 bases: TGTGCCAGCGGCGCGGGAGGCACCTTCTACGAGCAGTACTTC. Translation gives CASGAGGTFYEQYF.

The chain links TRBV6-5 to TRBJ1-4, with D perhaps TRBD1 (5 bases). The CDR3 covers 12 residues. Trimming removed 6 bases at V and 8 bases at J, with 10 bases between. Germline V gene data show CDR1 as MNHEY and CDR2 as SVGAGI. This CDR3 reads CASRGGTEKLFF. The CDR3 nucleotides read TGTGCCAGCAGGGGAGGGACGGAAAAACTGTTTTTT.

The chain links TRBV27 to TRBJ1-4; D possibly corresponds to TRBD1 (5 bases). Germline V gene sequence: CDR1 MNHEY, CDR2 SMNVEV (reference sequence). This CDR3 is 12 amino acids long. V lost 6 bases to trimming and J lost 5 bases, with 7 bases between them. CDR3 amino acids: CASRGGNEKLFF. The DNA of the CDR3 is TGTGCCAGCAGGGGGGGGAATGAAAAACTGTTTTTT.

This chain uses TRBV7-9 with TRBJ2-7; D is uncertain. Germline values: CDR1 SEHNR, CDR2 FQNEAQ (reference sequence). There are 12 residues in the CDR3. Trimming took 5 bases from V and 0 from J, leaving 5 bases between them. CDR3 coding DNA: TGTGCCAGCAGCCCGAGCTCCTACGAGCAGTACTTC. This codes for CASSPSSYEQYF.